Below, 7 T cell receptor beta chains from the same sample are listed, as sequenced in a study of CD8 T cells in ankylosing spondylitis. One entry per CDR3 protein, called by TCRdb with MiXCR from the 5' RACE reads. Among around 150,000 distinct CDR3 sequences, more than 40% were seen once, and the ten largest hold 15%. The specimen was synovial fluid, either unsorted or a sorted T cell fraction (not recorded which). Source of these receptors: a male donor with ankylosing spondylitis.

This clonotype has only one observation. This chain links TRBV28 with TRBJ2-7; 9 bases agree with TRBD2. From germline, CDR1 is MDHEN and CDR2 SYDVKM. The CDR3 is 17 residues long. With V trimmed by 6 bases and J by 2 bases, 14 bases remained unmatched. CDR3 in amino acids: CASSLLRLAGNPYEQYF. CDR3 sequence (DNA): TGTGCCAGCAGCCTTTTACGGCTAGCGGGAAACCCCTACGAGCAGTACTTC.

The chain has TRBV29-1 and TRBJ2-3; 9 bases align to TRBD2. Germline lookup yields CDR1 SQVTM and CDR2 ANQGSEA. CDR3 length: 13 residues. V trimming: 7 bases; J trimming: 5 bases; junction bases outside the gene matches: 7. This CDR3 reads CSGEREAGDTQYF. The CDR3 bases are TGCAGCGGGGAGCGGGAGGCGGGAGATACGCAGTATTTT.

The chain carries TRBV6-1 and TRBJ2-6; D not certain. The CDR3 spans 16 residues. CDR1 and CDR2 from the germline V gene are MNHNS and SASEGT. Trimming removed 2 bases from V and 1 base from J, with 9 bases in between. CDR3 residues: CASSEKGYSGANVLTF. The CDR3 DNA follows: TGTGCCAGCAGTGAAAAAGGGTATTCTGGGGCCAACGTCCTGACTTTC.

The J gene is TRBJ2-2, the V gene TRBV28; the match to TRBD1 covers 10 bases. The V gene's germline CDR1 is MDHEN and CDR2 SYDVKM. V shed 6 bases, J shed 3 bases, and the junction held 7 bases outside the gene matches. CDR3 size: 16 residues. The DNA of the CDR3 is TGTGCCAGCAGCCCCCCGGGACAGGGGTACACCGGGGAGCTGTTTTTT. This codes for CASSPPGQGYTGELFF.

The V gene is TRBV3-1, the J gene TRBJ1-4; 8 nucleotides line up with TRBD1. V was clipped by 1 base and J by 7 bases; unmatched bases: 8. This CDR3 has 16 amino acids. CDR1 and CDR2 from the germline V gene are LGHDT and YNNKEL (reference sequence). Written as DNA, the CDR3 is TGTGCCAGCAGCCAAGTTCTCAGGGGGCCTGGTGAAAAACTGTTTTTT. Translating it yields CASSQVLRGPGEKLFF.

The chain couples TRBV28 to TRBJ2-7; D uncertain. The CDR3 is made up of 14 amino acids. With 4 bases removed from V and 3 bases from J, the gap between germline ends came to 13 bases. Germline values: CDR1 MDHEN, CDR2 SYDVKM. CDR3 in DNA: TGTGCCAGCAGTTCTGAGTGGGGTCGCTACGAGCAGTACTTC. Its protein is CASSSEWGRYEQYF.

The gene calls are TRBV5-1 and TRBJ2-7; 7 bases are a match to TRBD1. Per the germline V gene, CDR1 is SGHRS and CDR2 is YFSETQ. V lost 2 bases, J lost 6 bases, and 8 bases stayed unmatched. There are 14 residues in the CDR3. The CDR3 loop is CASSLYDREGEQYF. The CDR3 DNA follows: TGCGCCAGCAGCTTATACGACAGGGAAGGCGAGCAGTACTTC.